This TCR beta chain derives from a study of CD8 T cells in ankylosing spondylitis. Study-level points and caveats: Ankylosing spondylitis blood seemed to carry a telltale TCR beta motif made of about 8 highly homologous variants. Previous work reported some of these motif variants in the synovial fluid and blood of reactive arthritis.

Concerning this clonotype itself: Its antigen is still unknown.

CDR3 length equals 14 residues. V lost 5 bases to trimming and J lost 4 bases, with 12 bases between them. TCRdb reprocessed the 5' RACE reads with MiXCR, giving one entry per CDR3 protein. The data contain roughly 450,000 distinct CDR3 sequences, roughly 27% of them singletons. Sequencing was done on a sample of blood, either unsorted or a sorted T cell fraction (not recorded which). The sequence was collected from a male donor with ankylosing spondylitis. The gene calls are TRBV12-3 or TRBV12-4 and TRBJ1-3; tentative D call: TRBD1 (5 bases). Here the CDR3 reads CASSNRGGGNTIYF. In DNA, the CDR3 is TGTGCCAGCAGTAACCGGGGGGGAGGAAACACCATATATTTT.